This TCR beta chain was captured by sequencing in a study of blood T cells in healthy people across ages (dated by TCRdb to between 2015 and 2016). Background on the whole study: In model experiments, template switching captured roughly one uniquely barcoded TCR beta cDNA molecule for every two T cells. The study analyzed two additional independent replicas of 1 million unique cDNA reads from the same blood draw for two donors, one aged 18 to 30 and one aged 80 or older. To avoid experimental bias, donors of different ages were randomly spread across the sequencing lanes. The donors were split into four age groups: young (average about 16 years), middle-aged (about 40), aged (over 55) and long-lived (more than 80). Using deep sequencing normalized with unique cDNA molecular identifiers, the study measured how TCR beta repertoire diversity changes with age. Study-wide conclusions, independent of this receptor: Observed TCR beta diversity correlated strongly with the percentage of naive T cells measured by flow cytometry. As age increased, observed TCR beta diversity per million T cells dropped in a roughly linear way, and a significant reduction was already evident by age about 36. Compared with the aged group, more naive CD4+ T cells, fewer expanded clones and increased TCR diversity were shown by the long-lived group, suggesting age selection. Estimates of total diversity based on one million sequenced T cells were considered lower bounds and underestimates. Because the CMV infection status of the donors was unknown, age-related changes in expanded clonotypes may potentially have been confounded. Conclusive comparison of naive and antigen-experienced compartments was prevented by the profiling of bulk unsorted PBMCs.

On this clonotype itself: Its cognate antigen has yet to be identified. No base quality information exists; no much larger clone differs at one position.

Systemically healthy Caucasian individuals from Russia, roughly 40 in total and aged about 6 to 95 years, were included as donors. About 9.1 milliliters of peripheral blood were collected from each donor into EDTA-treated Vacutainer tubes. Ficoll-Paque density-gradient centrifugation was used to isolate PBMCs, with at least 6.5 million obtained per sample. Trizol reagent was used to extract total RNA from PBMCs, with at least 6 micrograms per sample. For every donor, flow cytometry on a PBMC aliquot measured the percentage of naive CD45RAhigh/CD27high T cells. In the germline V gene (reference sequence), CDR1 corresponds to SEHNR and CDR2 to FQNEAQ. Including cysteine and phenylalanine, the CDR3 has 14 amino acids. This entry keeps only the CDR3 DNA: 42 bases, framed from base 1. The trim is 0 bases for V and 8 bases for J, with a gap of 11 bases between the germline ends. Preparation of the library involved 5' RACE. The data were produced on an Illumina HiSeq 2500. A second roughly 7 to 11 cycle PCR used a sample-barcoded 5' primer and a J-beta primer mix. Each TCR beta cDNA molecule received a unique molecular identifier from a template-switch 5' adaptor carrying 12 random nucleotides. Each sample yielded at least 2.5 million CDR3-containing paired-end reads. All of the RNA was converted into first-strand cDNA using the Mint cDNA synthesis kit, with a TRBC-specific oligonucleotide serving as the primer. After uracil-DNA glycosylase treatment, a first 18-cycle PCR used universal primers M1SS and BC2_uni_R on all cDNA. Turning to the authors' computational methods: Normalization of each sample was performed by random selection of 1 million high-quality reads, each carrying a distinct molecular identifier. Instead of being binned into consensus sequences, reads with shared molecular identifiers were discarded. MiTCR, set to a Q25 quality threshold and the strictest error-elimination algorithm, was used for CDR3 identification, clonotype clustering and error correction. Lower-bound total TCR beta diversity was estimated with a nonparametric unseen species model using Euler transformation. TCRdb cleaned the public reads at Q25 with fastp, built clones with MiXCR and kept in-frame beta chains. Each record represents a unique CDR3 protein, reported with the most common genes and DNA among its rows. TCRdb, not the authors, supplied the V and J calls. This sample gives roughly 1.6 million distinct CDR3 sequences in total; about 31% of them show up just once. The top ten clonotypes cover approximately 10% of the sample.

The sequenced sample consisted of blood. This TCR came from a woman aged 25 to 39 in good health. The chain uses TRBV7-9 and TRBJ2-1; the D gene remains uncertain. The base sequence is TGTGCCAGCAGCTTAGCGTCCCCTGGGGATGAGCAGTTCTTC. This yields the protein CASSLASPGDEQFF.